The clone carrying this T cell receptor beta chain has only a few counts. Its antigen is not known. The data derive from a study of blood T cells in healthy people across ages. Study-wide results and limits: Observed TCR beta diversity per million T cells went down as age went up. This fall followed a roughly linear course with age.

Primers used in a second PCR of roughly 6 to 11 cycles were a sample-barcoded 5' primer and a J-beta primer mix. TCRdb passed the 5' RACE reads through MiXCR, listing each CDR3 protein once. The table has 1 million to 1.2 million distinct CDR3 sequences, around two fifths seen once. In germline, CDR1 is SQVTM, CDR2 ANQGSEA. The CDR3 has 10 residues. Trimming removed 7 bases at V and 6 bases at J, with 6 bases between. Isolation of PBMCs gave at least 6 million cells per sample. The sample was blood. The V and J genes are TRBV29-1 and TRBJ1-4; weak D call: TRBD1 (5 bases). This receptor was identified in a man between 18 and 29 years old in good health. CDR3 DNA: TGCAGCGGAGGGGATGAAAAACTGTTTTTT. It yields the protein CSGGDEKLFF.